The next 7 T cell receptor beta chains were all read from a single sample in a study of T cell responses to AZD1222 COVID-19 vaccine (dated by TCRdb to the early 2020s). Library preparation was by the immunoSEQ multiplex PCR assay. TCRdb obtained this table from immuneACCESS and retained in-frame rearrangements with V and J assigned. These tables miss some clones; where compared with another copy, unresolved V genes account for less than half of the shortfall, and the remainder is unexplained. In this sample the table shows roughly 150,000 clones, roughly nine tenths of which occur a single time. Jointly, the top ten make up approximately 6.9% of the sample. The sample's time point label is to be understood as: baseline before first vaccination. Sequences were derived from peripheral blood, sampled on day 0 of AZD1222 vaccination. Receptor source: an adult in good health.

The chain recombines TRBV7-9 with TRBJ1-5, with 8 nucleotides matching TRBD1. J lost 6 bases, V lost 4 bases, and 8 bases had no gene match. Germline CDR1 is SEHNR and CDR2 is FQNEAQ (reference sequence). The CDR3 spans 15 residues. In DNA form, the CDR3 reads TGTGCCAGCAGCTCCACGGACAGGGCGGTTCAGCCCCAGCATTTT. Residues: CASSSTDRAVQPQHF.

The J gene is TRBJ2-7, the V gene TRBV5-3; D is perhaps TRBD2 (6 bases). TRBV5-3 is an ORF, and what it does is uncertain. The V end was cut by 5 bases, the J end by 4 bases, with 16 bases between. This CDR3 comprises 14 residues. The CDR3 is CARSSTRDWYEQYF. The CDR3 DNA follows: TGTGCCAGAAGTTCTACACGGGACTGGTACGAGCAGTACTTC.

This rearrangement joins TRBV4-3 to TRBJ1-1; no reliable D call. This CDR3 spans 14 amino acids. The germline CDR1 and CDR2 sequences are LGHNA and YSLEER. Deletions cut 1 base from V and 1 base from J, with 7 bases between. CDR3 loop: CASSQVSRNTEAFF. The CDR3 nucleotides read TGCGCCAGCAGCCAAGTCTCCAGGAACACTGAAGCTTTCTTT.

The chain recombines TRBV4-3 with TRBJ2-7; 8 positions agree with TRBD1. In germline, CDR1 is LGHNA, CDR2 YSLEER. The CDR3 is 17 residues long. J lost 0 bases, V lost 3 bases, and 10 bases had no gene match. In nucleotides, the CDR3 is TGCGCCAGCAGCCAGAGACTTACAGGGGGAATCTCCTACGAGCAGTACTTC. It is translated as CASSQRLTGGISYEQYF.

This clone appeared once. The chain links TRBV30 to TRBJ2-7; a possible D gene is TRBD2 (6 bases). V gave up 0 bases and J gave up 0 bases, with 6 bases separating them. CDR3 length equals 13 residues. Germline assignment: CDR1 GTSNPN and CDR2 SVGIG (reference sequence). CDR3 sequence (DNA): TGTGCCTGGAGTGTGACTAGCTCCTACGAGCAGTACTTC. It is translated as CAWSVTSSYEQYF.

The chain combines TRBV20-1 with TRBJ1-1; D possibly corresponds to TRBD1 (5 bases). The CDR3 has 13 residues. The V gene lost 3 bases and the J gene lost 3 bases, with 11 bases spanning the gap. Germline CDR1 is DFQATT and CDR2 is SNEGSKA (reference sequence). The CDR3 spells CSASGDQYTEAFF. CDR3 DNA: TGCAGTGCTAGTGGGGACCAATACACTGAAGCTTTCTTT.

The rearrangement links TRBV20-1 to TRBJ2-4; D is unresolved. V was cut by 3 bases and J by 0 bases, with 3 bases left in between. In germline, CDR1 is DFQATT, CDR2 SNEGSKA (reference sequence). The CDR3 is 12 amino acids. This CDR3 reads CSASLAKNIQYF. The CDR3 nucleotides are TGCAGTGCTAGTTTAGCCAAAAACATTCAGTACTTC.